Below are 21 T cell receptor beta chains sequenced from a single sample in a study of beta chain features in type 1 diabetes. The whole isolated RNA underwent reverse transcription, so sequencing captured expressed TCRB transcripts. Repertoires were generated with immunoSEQ multiplex PCR, while TCRdb's copy carries only in-frame clones and drops some. The data show 350,000 to 400,000 clones, with approximately 12% seen just once and approximately 0.011% held by the top ten. The antigens of these receptors remain unknown. Study-wide points: Among all four CD4+ subsets, Type 1 diabetes patients had TCRB CDR3s that were moderately but significantly shorter.

Material for sequencing was naive CD4+ T cells from blood. These receptors came from a woman between 18 and 29 years old with type 1 diabetes.

The sample holds a few counts of this clone. V gene TRBV28 combines with J gene TRBJ2-7, with 10 bases aligning to TRBD1. V trimming: 6 bases; J trimming: 6 bases; junction bases outside the gene matches: 8. CDR1 and CDR2 (germline): MDHEN, SYDVKM. The CDR3 contains 14 residues. The CDR3 sequence: CASSSGTGAREQYF. DNA of the CDR3: TGTGCCAGCAGCTCCGGGACAGGGGCCCGCGAGCAGTACTTC.

The V and J genes are TRBV7-2 and TRBJ2-1, with 8 nucleotides matching TRBD2. The V segment lost 2 bases and the J segment 4 bases; nucleotides outside the gene matches: 7. Looked up from germline, CDR1 is SGHTA and CDR2 is FQGNSA. The CDR3 contains 16 residues. CDR3 in DNA: TGTGCCAGCAGCTTACTGGTAGCGGGGAATTACAATGAGCAGTTCTTC. This gives the protein CASSLLVAGNYNEQFF.

This chain links TRBV5-1 with TRBJ1-4; 10 bases map to TRBD1. J gave up 11 bases and V 4 bases, and 5 bases lay outside the gene matches. The CDR3 extends over 13 amino acids. Germline V CDR1 and CDR2: SGHRS, YFSETQ. The CDR3 region is CASSTGQGSKLFF. Written as DNA, the CDR3 is TGCGCCAGCAGCACGGGACAGGGGAGTAAACTGTTTTTT.

This clone came up a few times. CDR3 DNA: TGCGCCAGCAGCCAAGATCAGGTCGGGACACAGCAGTACTTC. Translating gives CASSQDQVGTQQYF. The chain joins TRBV4-1 to TRBJ2-7; D is perhaps TRBD1 (6 bases). The CDR3 spans 14 residues. Germline CDR1 reads MGHRA; CDR2 reads YSYEKL. Trimming removed 0 bases at V and 8 bases at J, with 14 bases between.

A few counts support this clone. The chain employs TRBV27 and TRBJ2-7, with TRBD2 matching over 8 bases. The germline V gene has CDR1 MNHEY and CDR2 SMNVEV (reference sequence). V lost 5 bases, J lost 3 bases, and 9 bases stayed unmatched. This CDR3 region has 15 residues. This CDR3 is CASSPSGLAGYEQYF. The CDR3 nucleotides are TGTGCCAGCAGTCCGAGTGGGCTAGCGGGCTACGAGCAGTACTTC.

The gene calls are TRBV27 and TRBJ2-1; D perhaps matches TRBD2 (6 bases). Between the trimmed V and J ends, which lost 10 bases and 10 bases, there was a span of 20 bases. This CDR3 is built from 13 residues. CDR1 MNHEY and CDR2 SMNVEV come from the germline V gene (reference sequence). In DNA form, the CDR3 reads TGTGCCAACCCGGGCGGGGCGGCCCCGGAGCAGTTCTTC. Translation: CANPGGAAPEQFF.

This clone showed up just a few times. The chain links TRBV7-2 to TRBJ1-1; TRBD1 matches at 8 bases. This CDR3 spans 15 amino acids. CDR1 and CDR2 from the germline V gene are SGHTA and FQGNSA. The V gene end was trimmed by 3 bases and the J gene end by 1 base; junction bases not matched to a gene: 4. For the CDR3, the DNA is TGTGCCAGCAGCTTCGGGACAGGCGCGAACACTGAAGCTTTCTTT. It is translated as CASSFGTGANTEAFF.

This chain joins TRBV7-9 and TRBJ1-5, with D maybe TRBD1 (5 bases). CDR3 size: 15 residues. The germline V gene has CDR1 SEHNR and CDR2 FQNEAQ (reference sequence). V dropped 6 bases and J dropped 0 bases, with 12 bases sitting between them. DNA for the CDR3: TGTGCCAGCAGGTCCGGGGGAGATAGCAATCAGCCCCAGCATTTT. It encodes CASRSGGDSNQPQHF.

This chain links TRBV6-5 with TRBJ1-2, with a possible D match to TRBD1 (5 bases). Trimming removed 4 bases at V and 2 bases at J, with 8 bases between. CDR1 and CDR2 (germline): MNHEY, SVGAGI. The CDR3 consists of 13 residues. CDR3 DNA sequence: TGTGCCAGCAGTTTGGGGCTAAACTATGGCTACACCTTC. It is translated as CASSLGLNYGYTF.

This clone was found a few times. The sample holds other DNA sequences that translate to the same CDR3. The J gene is TRBJ2-5, the V gene TRBV5-4, with D uncertain. The germline gives CDR1 SGHNT, CDR2 YYREEE (reference sequence). This CDR3 has 12 residues. V gave up 0 bases and J gave up 3 bases, with 3 bases separating them. As DNA, the CDR3 is TGTGCCAGCAGCTTGGTCGAAGAGACCCAGTACTTC. Protein: CASSLVEETQYF. The complete variable domain, with remaining parts taken from reference TRBV5-4 and TRBJ2-5, reads ETGVTQSPTHLIKTRGQQVTLRCSSQSGHNTVSWYQQALGQGPQFIFQYYREEENGRGNFPPRFSGLQFPNYSSELNVNALELDDSALYLCASSLVEETQYFGPGTRLLVL.

Only a few counts were recorded for this clone. The rearrangement uses TRBV7-9 and TRBJ2-3; 8 bases are shared with TRBD1. This CDR3 comprises 17 residues. With 1 base clipped from V and 4 bases from J, the junction kept 10 bases outside the gene matches. In germline, CDR1 is SEHNR, CDR2 FQNEAQ (reference sequence). DNA of the CDR3: TGTGCCAGCAGCTTAGTGCTTCCCCCGGACAGGGCAGATACGCAGTATTTT. It codes for CASSLVLPPDRADTQYF.

The chain couples TRBV29-1 to TRBJ2-6; D unresolved. V shed 4 bases and J shed 1 base, with 8 bases lying between them. The CDR3 extends over 14 amino acids. Germline CDR1 and CDR2: SQVTM and ANQGSEA. CDR3 region: CSVGSRSGANVLTF. The CDR3 DNA is TGCAGCGTTGGATCTCGGTCTGGGGCCAACGTCCTGACTTTC.

This clone was seen only a few times. The V call is TRBV28, the J call TRBJ2-4, with D perhaps TRBD1 (6 bases). Germline CDR1 reads MDHEN; CDR2 reads SYDVKM. This CDR3 has 16 amino acids. The V and J ends lost 4 bases and 0 bases respectively, with 13 bases between them. The CDR3 DNA reads as TGTGCCAGCAGTTCCACAGGGACCATAGCCAAAAACATTCAGTACTTC. This translates into CASSSTGTIAKNIQYF.

This clone was counted a few times. The chain has TRBV9 and TRBJ1-3; a weak D match, TRBD1 (6 bases). CDR3 length: 14 amino acids. The germline V gene encodes CDR1 SGDLS and CDR2 YYNGEE. The V end lost 4 bases, the J end lost 4 bases, and 12 bases lay between the germline ends. CDR3 amino acids: CASSPRGAGNTIYF. The DNA for the CDR3 is TGTGCCAGCAGCCCTCGGGGGGCCGGAAACACCATATATTTT.

The rearrangement links TRBV6-6 to TRBJ2-1, with 12 bases lining up with TRBD2. The CDR3 has 16 residues. Losses at the gene ends were 6 bases for V and 2 bases for J; bases not matched to a gene: 5. The germline V gene has CDR1 MNHNY and CDR2 SVGAGI (reference sequence). The CDR3 region has the DNA TGTGCCAGCAGCAGACTAGCGGGGGAACCCTACAATGAGCAGTTCTTC. It encodes CASSRLAGEPYNEQFF.

The CDR3 loop reads CASSSLSSVYTF. CDR3 sequence (DNA): TGTGCCAGCAGCTCTCTCTCCTCAGTGTACACCTTC. The V call is TRBV7-9, the J call TRBJ1-2; no clear D. Germline V gives CDR1 SEHNR, CDR2 FQNEAQ (reference sequence). V shed 4 bases and J shed 11 bases, with 14 bases lying between them. This CDR3 has 12 residues.

This clone occurred a few times. The chain has TRBV9 and TRBJ2-1; 10 nucleotides align to TRBD2. The V segment lost 0 bases and the J segment 6 bases; nucleotides outside the gene matches: 6. Germline V gene lookup returns CDR1 SGDLS and CDR2 YYNGEE. This CDR3 spans 16 amino acids. The CDR3 region is CASSVAGLAAVNEQFF. The CDR3 DNA reads as TGTGCCAGCAGCGTAGCCGGACTAGCGGCGGTCAATGAGCAGTTCTTC.

The table lists this clone with a few counts. The chain combines TRBV5-1 with TRBJ2-6; the D gene is possibly TRBD2 (7 bases). Germline V gene sequence: CDR1 SGHRS, CDR2 YFSETQ. The CDR3 is 18 amino acids. V lost 3 bases, J lost 0 bases, and 16 bases lay in between. DNA for the CDR3: TGCGCCAGCAGCTCGGGCGCGGGGGCCCTCTCTGGGGCCAACGTCCTGACTTTC. Amino acids: CASSSGAGALSGANVLTF.

This clone was found a few times. V and J are TRBV18 and TRBJ1-2; TRBD1 matches at 7 bases. This CDR3 region has 14 residues. Germline V gene data show CDR1 as KGHSH and CDR2 as LQKENI. Trimming cost V 0 bases and J 4 bases; bases outside gene matches: 2. The CDR3 spells CASSPPQGTYGYTF. The CDR3 bases are TGTGCCAGCTCACCACCACAGGGGACCTATGGCTACACCTTC.

The chain employs TRBV5-1 and TRBJ1-2; 10 bases are shared with TRBD1. Germline V gives CDR1 SGHRS, CDR2 YFSETQ. There are 15 residues in the CDR3. With 4 bases clipped from V and 5 bases from J, the junction kept 8 bases outside the gene matches. The CDR3 region is CASSLTRDRGYGYTF. In nucleotides, the CDR3 is TGCGCCAGCAGCCTCACCCGGGACAGGGGTTATGGCTACACCTTC.

The chain recombines TRBV2 with TRBJ2-2; 10 bases map to TRBD1. The germline CDR1 and CDR2 sequences are SNHLY and FYNNEI. V lost 5 bases to trimming and J lost 5 bases; unmatched junction nucleotides: 5. The CDR3 is 15 residues long. The CDR3 sequence is CASSHRDRGTGELFF. CDR3 DNA sequence: TGTGCCAGCAGTCACCGGGACAGGGGTACCGGGGAGCTGTTTTTT.